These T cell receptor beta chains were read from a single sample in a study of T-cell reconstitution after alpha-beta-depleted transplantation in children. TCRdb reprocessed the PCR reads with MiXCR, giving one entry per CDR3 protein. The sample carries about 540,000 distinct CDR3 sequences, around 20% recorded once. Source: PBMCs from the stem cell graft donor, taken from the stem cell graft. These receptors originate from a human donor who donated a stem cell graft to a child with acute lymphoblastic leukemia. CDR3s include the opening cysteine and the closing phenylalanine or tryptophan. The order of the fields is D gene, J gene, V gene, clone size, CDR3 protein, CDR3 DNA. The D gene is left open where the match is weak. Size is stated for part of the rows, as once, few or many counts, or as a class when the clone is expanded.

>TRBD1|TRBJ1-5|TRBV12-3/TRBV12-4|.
CASRPDVGQDNQPQHF
TGTGCCAGCAGACCGGACGTCGGACAGGACAATCAGCCCCAGCATTTT
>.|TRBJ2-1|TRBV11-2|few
CASSWLGDEQFF
TGTGCCAGCAGCTGGCTAGGGGATGAGCAGTTCTTC
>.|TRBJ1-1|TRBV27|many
CASRFGGNTEAFF
TGTGCCAGCAGATTCGGGGGGAACACTGAAGCTTTCTTT
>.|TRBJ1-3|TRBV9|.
CASSPYRFSGNTIYF
TGTGCCAGCAGCCCGTACAGGTTCTCTGGAAACACCATATATTTT
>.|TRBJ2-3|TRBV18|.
CASSLTSTSTDTQYF
TGTGCCAGCTCACTTACTAGCACCAGCACAGATACGCAGTATTTT
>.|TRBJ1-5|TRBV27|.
CASSYGSSNQPQHF
TGTGCCAGCAGTTACGGCTCAAGCAATCAGCCCCAGCATTTT
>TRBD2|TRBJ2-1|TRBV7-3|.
CASSLGGVRYNEQFF
TGTGCCAGCAGCTTAGGGGGGGTCAGGTACAATGAGCAGTTCTTC
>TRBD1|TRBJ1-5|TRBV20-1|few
CSARPGTGGGNQPQHF
TGCAGTGCTAGACCCGGGACAGGGGGCGGCAATCAGCCCCAGCATTTT
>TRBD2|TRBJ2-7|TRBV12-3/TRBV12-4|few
CASSLQVVAGSSYEQYF
TGTGCCAGCAGTTTACAGGTAGTAGCGGGGAGCTCCTACGAGCAGTACTTC
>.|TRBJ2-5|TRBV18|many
CASSPRGQETQYF
TGTGCCAGCTCACCAAGGGGGCAAGAGACCCAGTACTTC
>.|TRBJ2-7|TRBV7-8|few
CASSLVTVGEQYF
TGTGCCAGCAGCTTAGTCACAGTGGGCGAGCAGTACTTC
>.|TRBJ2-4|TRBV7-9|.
CASRALGIAKNIQYF
TGTGCCAGCCGGGCTTTGGGCATAGCCAAAAACATTCAGTACTTC
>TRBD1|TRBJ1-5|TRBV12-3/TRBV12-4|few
CATVQGANQPQHF
TGTGCCACCGTACAGGGGGCGAATCAGCCCCAGCATTTT
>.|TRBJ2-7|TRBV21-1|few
CASSKVSFPGGPHYEQYF
TGTGCCAGCAGCAAGGTCTCCTTCCCAGGGGGCCCTCACTACGAGCAGTACTTC
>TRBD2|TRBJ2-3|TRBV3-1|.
CASSQSSGRRGDTQYF
TGTGCCAGCAGCCAGAGTAGCGGGAGGAGGGGAGATACGCAGTATTTT
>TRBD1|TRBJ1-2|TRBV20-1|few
CSAEPPQGLTYGYTF
TGCAGTGCGGAGCCCCCACAGGGGCTCACCTATGGCTACACCTTC
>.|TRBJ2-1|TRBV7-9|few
CGSGGPSSYNEQFF
TGTGGCAGCGGAGGCCCAAGCTCCTACAATGAGCAGTTCTTC
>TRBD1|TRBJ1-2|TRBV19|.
CASSISTGVKYGYTF
TGTGCCAGTAGTATTTCGACAGGGGTAAAGTATGGCTACACCTTC
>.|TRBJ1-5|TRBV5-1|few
CASSFTGTINQPQHF
TGCGCCAGCAGTTTCACAGGGACCATCAATCAGCCCCAGCATTTT
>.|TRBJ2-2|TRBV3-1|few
CASSQKKGLQNTGELFF
TGTGCCAGCAGCCAAAAGAAGGGACTCCAGAACACCGGGGAGCTGTTTTTT
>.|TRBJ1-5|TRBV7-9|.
CASSETGAIGGNQPQHF
TGTGCCAGCAGCGAGACAGGCGCCATCGGGGGCAATCAGCCCCAGCATTTT
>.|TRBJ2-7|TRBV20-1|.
CSARRLNYYEQYF
TGCAGTGCTAGACGCCTAAACTACTACGAGCAGTACTTC
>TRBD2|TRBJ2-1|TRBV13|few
CASMREGPPSQQFF
TGTGCCAGCATGCGGGAGGGTCCTCCCTCACAGCAGTTCTTC
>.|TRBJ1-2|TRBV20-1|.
CSARRGGSYGYTF
TGCAGTGCTAGGAGGGGGGGGTCCTATGGCTACACCTTC
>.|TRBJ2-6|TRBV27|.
CASRPTGGANVLTF
TGTGCCAGCAGGCCGACAGGAGGGGCCAACGTCCTGACTTTC
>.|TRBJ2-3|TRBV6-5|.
CASSFLQPSTDTQYF
TGTGCCAGCAGTTTCCTACAGCCTAGCACAGATACGCAGTATTTT
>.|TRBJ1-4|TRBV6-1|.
CASSRYSGEKLFF
TGTGCCAGCAGTCGTTACAGCGGAGAAAAACTGTTTTTT
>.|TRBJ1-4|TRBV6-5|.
CASSYPYSLFF
TGTGCCAGCAGTTACCCCTACTCGCTGTTTTTT
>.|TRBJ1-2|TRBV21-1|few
CASSAVKRDRDYRYGYTF
TGTGCCAGCAGCGCAGTTAAAAGGGACAGAGATTACCGCTATGGCTACACCTTC
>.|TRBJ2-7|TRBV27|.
CASARAGGGGEQYF
TGTGCCAGTGCCAGAGCGGGCGGCGGAGGGGAGCAGTACTTC
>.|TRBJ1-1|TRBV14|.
CASSQQGTTLAGTEAFF
TGTGCCAGCAGCCAACAGGGGACGACCCTCGCCGGGACTGAAGCTTTCTTT
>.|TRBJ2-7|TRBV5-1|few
CASSRTVEHTYEQYF
TGCGCCAGCAGCCGAACCGTTGAACATACCTACGAGCAGTACTTC
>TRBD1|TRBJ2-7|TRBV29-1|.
CSARTGTGVYEQYF
TGCAGCGCCCGTACCGGGACAGGGGTCTACGAGCAGTACTTC
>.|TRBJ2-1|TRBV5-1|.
CASSATGTSYNEQFF
TGCGCCAGCAGCGCAACCGGGACCTCCTACAATGAGCAGTTCTTC
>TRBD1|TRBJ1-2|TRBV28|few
CASSWTGQGYTF
TGTGCCAGCAGTTGGACAGGGCAAGGCTACACCTTC
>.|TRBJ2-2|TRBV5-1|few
CASSGHAGTATGELFF
TGCGCCAGCAGCGGACACGCCGGGACTGCTACCGGGGAGCTGTTTTTT
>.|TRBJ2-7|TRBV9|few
CASSVAQDWSDEQYF
TGTGCCAGCAGCGTAGCCCAGGATTGGTCGGACGAGCAGTACTTC
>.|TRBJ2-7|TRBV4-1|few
CASSQGDGAYEQYF
TGCGCCAGCAGCCAGGGAGACGGAGCCTACGAGCAGTACTTC
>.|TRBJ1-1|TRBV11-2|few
CASSPLQGTTTEAFF
TGTGCCAGCAGCCCCCTTCAGGGGACGACCACTGAAGCTTTCTTT
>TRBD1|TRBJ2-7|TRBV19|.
CASKPGQNYEQYF
TGTGCCAGTAAGCCGGGACAGAACTACGAGCAGTACTTC